A selection of T cell receptor beta chains follows, all from one sample in a study of blood T cell repertoires in COVID-19. Profiling relied on immunoSEQ multiplex PCR, and the TCRdb table lists in-frame clones only, not all of them. The sample lists 150,000 to 200,000 clones, 76% occurring once. The sequencing sample was made of PBMCs or T cells enriched from blood (not recorded which). The receptors here all came from a woman in her fifties or sixties with acute COVID-19. Both conserved end residues are part of each CDR3. A D gene is named only where the DNA matches it firmly. Clone size is shown for a subset of rows, as once, few, many or a class of expanded clone.

v_gene: TRBV11-3; abundance: .; j_gene: TRBJ2-3; d_gene: TRBD1; CDR3nt: TGTGCCAGCAGCACGACAGGGGACGGCACAGATACGCAGTATTTT; CDR3aa: CASSTTGDGTDTQYF
v_gene: TRBV30; abundance: .; j_gene: TRBJ2-3; d_gene: .; CDR3nt: TGTGCCTGGGCAGCGTCAGATACGCAGTATTTT; CDR3aa: CAWAASDTQYF
v_gene: TRBV11-3; abundance: .; j_gene: TRBJ2-1; d_gene: TRBD2; CDR3nt: TGTGCCAGCAGCCGTTTAGCGGGGGGGCCGGGGAATGAGCAGTTCTTC; CDR3aa: CASSRLAGGPGNEQFF
v_gene: TRBV28; abundance: .; j_gene: TRBJ1-6; d_gene: .; CDR3nt: TGTGCCAGCAGTTTCATCTATAATTCACCCCTCCACTTT; CDR3aa: CASSFIYNSPLHF
v_gene: TRBV28; abundance: .; j_gene: TRBJ1-1; d_gene: TRBD1; CDR3nt: TGTGCCAGCAGTACTAAATGGCCGACAGGGGGCGCGAACACTGAAGCTTTCTTT; CDR3aa: CASSTKWPTGGANTEAFF
v_gene: TRBV5-6; abundance: .; j_gene: TRBJ1-2; d_gene: .; CDR3nt: TGTGCCAGCAGCTGGGGGCGCAGGGTGGGATCAGTCTATGGCTACACCTTC; CDR3aa: CASSWGRRVGSVYGYTF
v_gene: TRBV7-8; abundance: many; j_gene: TRBJ1-6; d_gene: TRBD1; CDR3nt: TGTGCCAGCAGCTTAGACAGGGGGCCCCTCCACTTT; CDR3aa: CASSLDRGPLHF
v_gene: TRBV7-9; abundance: .; j_gene: TRBJ1-5; d_gene: .; CDR3nt: TGTGCCAGCAGCGAACAGGGTGGCAATCAGCCCCAGCATTTT; CDR3aa: CASSEQGGNQPQHF
v_gene: TRBV9; abundance: .; j_gene: TRBJ2-3; d_gene: TRBD2; CDR3nt: TGTGCCAGCAGCGTGACTAGCGGGGGGCAAGGGGGAGATACGCAGTATTTT; CDR3aa: CASSVTSGGQGGDTQYF
v_gene: TRBV28; abundance: .; j_gene: TRBJ1-2; d_gene: TRBD1; CDR3nt: TGTGCCAGCAGCCTTCTTTCGCTGGGGACAGGGGGGACCTATGGCTACACCTTC; CDR3aa: CASSLLSLGTGGTYGYTF
v_gene: TRBV19; abundance: few; j_gene: TRBJ1-5; d_gene: .; CDR3nt: TGTGCCAGTAGTATATGGGGTTCAGGGAATCAGTTCGAGCAGCCCCAGCATTTT; CDR3aa: CASSIWGSGNQFEQPQHF
v_gene: TRBV5-1; abundance: .; j_gene: TRBJ2-1; d_gene: .; CDR3nt: TGCGCCAGCAGCTTGGGCGGGGTGTACAATGAGCAGTTCTTC; CDR3aa: CASSLGGVYNEQFF
v_gene: TRBV4-3; abundance: .; j_gene: TRBJ1-1; d_gene: .; CDR3nt: TGCGCCAGCAGCCCTGGAGCAGTGAACACTGAAGCTTTCTTT; CDR3aa: CASSPGAVNTEAFF
v_gene: TRBV6-2/TRBV6-3; abundance: once; j_gene: TRBJ1-4; d_gene: TRBD1; CDR3nt: TGTGCCAGCAGCTCCGGGACAGGGGACAAAAAACTGTTTTTT; CDR3aa: CASSSGTGDKKLFF
v_gene: TRBV5-1; abundance: .; j_gene: TRBJ1-1; d_gene: .; CDR3nt: TGCGCCAGCAGCTCGACAGGGAACACTGAAGCTTTCTTT; CDR3aa: CASSSTGNTEAFF
v_gene: TRBV6-2/TRBV6-3; abundance: few; j_gene: TRBJ1-4; d_gene: .; CDR3nt: TGTGCCAGCAGCCGGGACTCAACTAATGAAAAACTGTTTTTT; CDR3aa: CASSRDSTNEKLFF
v_gene: TRBV19; abundance: .; j_gene: TRBJ2-1; d_gene: .; CDR3nt: TGTGCCAGTAGTACGAGAGCGGACGTAAGCTCCTACAATGAGCAGTTCTTC; CDR3aa: CASSTRADVSSYNEQFF
v_gene: TRBV4-2; abundance: .; j_gene: TRBJ1-2; d_gene: .; CDR3nt: TGTGCCAGCAGCCATATCGGGGGTAACTATGGCTACACCTTC; CDR3aa: CASSHIGGNYGYTF
v_gene: TRBV12-1; abundance: .; j_gene: TRBJ1-6; d_gene: .; CDR3nt: TGTGCCAGCAGCTTTGAAGGGGGACAGGGGGATTCACCCCTCCACTTT; CDR3aa: CASSFEGGQGDSPLHF
v_gene: TRBV7-2; abundance: .; j_gene: TRBJ1-5; d_gene: .; CDR3nt: TGTGCCAGCAGCTTCGAGGGATACCAGCCCCAGCATTTT; CDR3aa: CASSFEGYQPQHF
v_gene: TRBV9; abundance: .; j_gene: TRBJ2-1; d_gene: .; CDR3nt: TGTGCCAGCAGCGATTTAGGGGGGGACAATGAGCAGTTCTTC; CDR3aa: CASSDLGGDNEQFF
v_gene: TRBV4-1; abundance: .; j_gene: TRBJ2-1; d_gene: .; CDR3nt: TGCGCCAGCAGCCAAGATCGTCGGTTTGAGCAGTTCTTC; CDR3aa: CASSQDRRFEQFF
v_gene: TRBV27; abundance: few; j_gene: TRBJ1-1; d_gene: TRBD1; CDR3nt: TGTGCCAGCAGCCGGGACAGGTCGAACACTGAAGCTTTCTTT; CDR3aa: CASSRDRSNTEAFF
v_gene: TRBV28; abundance: once; j_gene: TRBJ1-4; d_gene: .; CDR3nt: TGTGCCAGCAGTCTCGGCGACCTAGCTACTAATGAAAAACTGTTTTTT; CDR3aa: CASSLGDLATNEKLFF
v_gene: TRBV5-1; abundance: .; j_gene: TRBJ2-4; d_gene: TRBD1; CDR3nt: TGCGCCAGCAGCTCCGACAGGGTATCCAAAAACATTCAGTACTTC; CDR3aa: CASSSDRVSKNIQYF
v_gene: TRBV4-1; abundance: .; j_gene: TRBJ1-1; d_gene: .; CDR3nt: TGCGCCAGCAGCCAAGAAGGCCAGGGGAACACTGAAGCTTTCTTT; CDR3aa: CASSQEGQGNTEAFF
v_gene: TRBV3-1/TRBV3-2; abundance: .; j_gene: TRBJ1-5; d_gene: .; CDR3nt: TGTGCCAGCAGCCAAGAAACCGGAGTGAGGCCCCAGCATTTT; CDR3aa: CASSQETGVRPQHF
v_gene: TRBV6-4; abundance: once; j_gene: TRBJ2-2; d_gene: TRBD1; CDR3nt: TGTGCCAGCACCCCGGGACAGGGGGCCGGGGAGCTGTTTTTT; CDR3aa: CASTPGQGAGELFF
v_gene: TRBV28; abundance: few; j_gene: TRBJ2-2; d_gene: .; CDR3nt: TGTGCCAGCAGTCGTTTTCCCTCCGCCGGGGAGCTGTTTTTT; CDR3aa: CASSRFPSAGELFF
v_gene: TRBV6-5; abundance: .; j_gene: TRBJ2-1; d_gene: TRBD1; CDR3nt: TGTGCCAGCAAGGACAGGTTCAATGAGCAGTTCTTC; CDR3aa: CASKDRFNEQFF
v_gene: TRBV11-2; abundance: once; j_gene: TRBJ2-5; d_gene: .; CDR3nt: TGTGCCAGCAGCTTAGATCGTCAGGGGTGGGAGACCCAGTACTTC; CDR3aa: CASSLDRQGWETQYF
v_gene: TRBV6-4; abundance: .; j_gene: TRBJ2-5; d_gene: .; CDR3nt: TGTGCCAGCAGTCAGGGTTTCGGACAGACCCAGTACTTC; CDR3aa: CASSQGFGQTQYF
v_gene: TRBV6-2/TRBV6-3; abundance: .; j_gene: TRBJ2-2; d_gene: .; CDR3nt: TGTGCCAGCAGCCCCGTCCAATTCAAGGAGACCGGGGAGCTGTTTTTT; CDR3aa: CASSPVQFKETGELFF
v_gene: TRBV19; abundance: once; j_gene: TRBJ1-1; d_gene: TRBD1; CDR3nt: TGTGCCAGTAGTGCCGGCAACAGGGGAAGTACTGAAGCTTTCTTT; CDR3aa: CASSAGNRGSTEAFF
v_gene: TRBV5-6; abundance: .; j_gene: TRBJ1-1; d_gene: TRBD1; CDR3nt: TGTGCCAGCAGCCCCCGATGGACAGGGAACACTGAAGCTTTCTTT; CDR3aa: CASSPRWTGNTEAFF
v_gene: TRBV5-4; abundance: .; j_gene: TRBJ2-5; d_gene: TRBD2; CDR3nt: TGTGCCAGCAGTTCAGGGCGGGGGGACCAAGAGACCCAGTACTTC; CDR3aa: CASSSGRGDQETQYF
v_gene: TRBV3-1/TRBV3-2; abundance: .; j_gene: TRBJ2-3; d_gene: TRBD2; CDR3nt: TGTGCCAGCAGCCTTTCCCGGACTAGCGGGGGGAGGGCAGATACGCAGTATTTT; CDR3aa: CASSLSRTSGGRADTQYF
v_gene: TRBV18; abundance: .; j_gene: TRBJ1-1; d_gene: .; CDR3nt: TGTGCCAGCTCACGAGCAAAAGGGGGGAACACTGAAGCTTTCTTT; CDR3aa: CASSRAKGGNTEAFF
v_gene: TRBV7-9; abundance: .; j_gene: TRBJ2-3; d_gene: .; CDR3nt: TGTGCCAGCAGCTCCAACAGGGAGTCCACAGATACGCAGTATTTT; CDR3aa: CASSSNRESTDTQYF
v_gene: TRBV11-2; abundance: .; j_gene: TRBJ1-2; d_gene: TRBD1; CDR3nt: TGTGCCAGCAGCTTAGGACAGGGCAATGGCTACACCTTC; CDR3aa: CASSLGQGNGYTF
v_gene: TRBV19; abundance: .; j_gene: TRBJ2-2; d_gene: TRBD1; CDR3nt: TGTGCCAGTAGGCGGGGACAGGGGAGGACCGGGGAGCTGTTTTTT; CDR3aa: CASRRGQGRTGELFF